This TCR beta chain emerged from a study of blood T cell repertoires in COVID-19. As processed by the authors: Amplification of reference gene primers was used by the study to estimate nucleated cell counts. Measured with immunoSEQ multiplex PCR; TCRdb has only the in-frame clones, and not every one. Clone size and the V and J calls come from that table; the DNA yielded D and trimming. The data show about 58,000 clones, about nine tenths seen once. CDR3 length: 15 amino acids. Trimming took 0 bases from V and 1 from J, leaving 9 bases between them. CDR1 and CDR2 from the germline V gene are SGHVS and FQNEAQ. This clone was found a few times.

The genes are TRBV7-8 and TRBJ1-1, with D unresolved. This receptor was taken from an older woman with active COVID-19. The sample comprised peripheral blood. In DNA, the CDR3 is TGTGCCAGCAGCTTAGCTGCAGGCCGGAACACTGAAGCTTTCTTT. It encodes CASSLAAGRNTEAFF. The complete variable domain, with remaining parts taken from reference TRBV7-8 and TRBJ1-1, reads GAGVSQSPRYKVAKRGQDVALRCDPISGHVSLFWYQQALGQGPEFLTYFQNEAQLDKSGLPSDRFFAERPEGSVSTLKIQRTQQEDSAVYLCASSLAAGRNTEAFFGQGTRLTVV.